Below, 2 T cell receptor beta chains from the same sample are listed, as sequenced in a study of blood T cell repertoires in COVID-19. Only in-frame clones appear in the TCRdb table, and some are missing; sequencing was by immunoSEQ multiplex PCR. The sample carries around 130,000 clones, 88% recorded once. The sample taken for sequencing was peripheral blood. The receptors derive from a human donor with COVID-19, enrolled during active disease. The donor label of this sample is uncertain.

The J gene is TRBJ1-2, the V gene TRBV7-9; 10 bases align to TRBD1. The CDR3 covers 16 residues. Trimming took 1 base from V and 2 from J; bases not matched to a gene: 4. Germline V gene sequence: CDR1 SEHNR, CDR2 FQNEAQ (reference sequence). The CDR3 sequence is CASSLVSTGGNYGYTF. CDR3 in DNA: TGTGCCAGCAGCTTAGTCTCGACAGGGGGCAACTATGGCTACACCTTC.

V and J are TRBV5-4 and TRBJ1-2; 7 bases line up with TRBD1. Looked up from germline, CDR1 is SGHNT and CDR2 is YYREEE (reference sequence). The CDR3 runs 12 residues. V gave up 4 bases and J gave up 7 bases; unmatched junction bases: 4. The CDR3 sequence: CASSPTGFGYTF. Here the CDR3 DNA reads TGTGCCAGCAGCCCGACAGGGTTTGGCTACACCTTC.